Listed here are 27 T cell receptor beta chains from one sample, sequenced in a study of blood T cells in healthy people across ages. Primed by a sample-barcoded 5' primer and a J-beta primer mix, a second PCR proceeded for about 6 to 11 cycles. TCRdb itself ran the 5' RACE reads through MiXCR, one entry per CDR3 protein. The sample includes about 290,000 distinct CDR3 sequences, roughly 26% of them seen just once. Sequenced sample: blood. Receptors originate from a woman in her 70s in good health.

This chain links TRBV7-9 with TRBJ2-7; maybe TRBD2 (5 bases). CDR1 is SEHNR, CDR2 FQNEAQ, per germline (reference sequence). V lost 3 bases, J lost 3 bases, and 6 bases lay in between. This CDR3 region has 12 residues. The CDR3 coding sequence is TGTGCCAGCAGCTTCGGGAACTACGAGCAGTACTTC. This encodes CASSFGNYEQYF.

In this sample, this clonotype turned up a few times. This rearrangement joins TRBV4-3 to TRBJ2-2; 7 nucleotides agree with TRBD2. CDR1 and CDR2 (germline): LGHNA, YSLEER. There are 17 residues in the CDR3. After removal of 0 bases from V and 1 base from J, the junction contained 5 bases not matched to a gene. CDR3 DNA sequence: TGCGCCAGCAGCCAAGATAGCGGGTTTGGGAACACCGGGGAGCTGTTTTTT. Amino acid sequence: CASSQDSGFGNTGELFF.

This chain joins TRBV28 and TRBJ2-7; D gene uncertain. CDR3 length: 14 residues. Trimming stripped 4 bases from V and 3 bases from J, with 13 bases between. Per germline, CDR1 MDHEN and CDR2 SYDVKM. This CDR3 is CASSSAWKVYEQYF. For the CDR3, the DNA is TGTGCCAGCAGTTCCGCCTGGAAGGTCTACGAGCAGTACTTC.

The chain links TRBV28 to TRBJ1-2; D gene uncertain. Deletions cut 7 bases from V and 0 bases from J, with 6 bases between. CDR1 MDHEN and CDR2 SYDVKM come from the germline V gene. The CDR3 has 12 amino acids. CDR3 region: CASTDANYGYTF. DNA for the CDR3: TGTGCCAGCACCGACGCTAACTATGGCTACACCTTC.

In this sample, this clonotype is medium-sized. The rearrangement joins TRBV27 to TRBJ1-6; no reliable D call. Trimming stripped 2 bases from V and 7 bases from J, with 0 bases between. This CDR3 contains 11 residues. CDR1 is MNHEY and CDR2 is SMNVEV in the germline V gene (reference sequence). CDR3 residues: CASSLNSPLHF. The CDR3 DNA is TGTGCCAGCAGTTTAAATTCACCCCTCCACTTT.

This clonotype was counted between two and nine times. The CDR3 protein is CASSSQTGYEQYF. CDR3 nucleotides: TGTGCCAGCAGTTCCCAGACGGGCTACGAGCAGTACTTC. This chain uses TRBV6-2 or TRBV6-3 with TRBJ2-7, with D unresolved. With 4 bases removed from V and 3 bases from J, the gap between germline ends came to 10 bases. The CDR3 is 13 amino acids. Per the germline V gene, CDR1 is MNHEY and CDR2 is SVGEGT.

The chain recombines TRBV20-1 with TRBJ2-5; TRBD2 matches at 9 bases. The J call may be mistaken, given a closer DNA end match to TRBJ2-1. The CDR3 covers 15 residues. Germline CDR1 and CDR2: DFQATT and SNEGSKA (reference sequence). In DNA form, the CDR3 reads TGCAGTGCTAGCTCGTCGCGGGAGGGGTCATATGAGCAGTTCTTC. Its protein product is CSASSSREGSYEQFF.

This clonotype was seen at least ten times. This rearrangement joins TRBV5-5 to TRBJ1-4; tentative D call: TRBD1 (5 bases). The germline CDR1 and CDR2 sequences are SGHKS and YYEKEE (reference sequence). Trimming pared 5 bases from V and 3 bases from J, leaving 17 bases between. CDR3 length equals 16 residues. In DNA, the CDR3 is TGTGCCAGCAGTCACCCTGTCCAGGGTGCTAATGAAAAACTGTTTTTT. This sequence encodes CASSHPVQGANEKLFF.

As for this clonotype: The junction does not match germline at one end; this may be a read error. The rearrangement joins TRBV20-1 to TRBJ2-7, with TRBD2 matching 8 bases. This CDR3 comprises 14 residues. Germline V lookup: CDR1 DFQATT, CDR2 SNEGSKA (reference sequence). The CDR3 here is CSARKTSANRREFF. CDR3 in DNA: TGCAGTGCTAGAAAGACTAGCGCTAATCGTAGAGAGTTCTTC.

The chain recombines TRBV2 with TRBJ2-1; 8 bases map to TRBD2. Germline assignment: CDR1 SNHLY and CDR2 FYNNEI. J was trimmed by 2 bases and V by 8 bases; bases with no gene match: 8. The CDR3 sequence is 15 residues long. CDR3 bases: TGTGCCAGCGGAATTGTGACTAGCGCCTACAATGAGCAGTTCTTC. Its protein is CASGIVTSAYNEQFF.

This clonotype was counted a few times. In DNA, the CDR3 is TGCGCCAGCAGCCGAGGGTCGGTGGGTCTAGAGACCCAGTACTTC. Translating gives CASSRGSVGLETQYF. The chain has TRBV5-1 and TRBJ2-5; a weak D match, TRBD2 (5 bases). This CDR3 region has 15 residues. Per germline, CDR1 SGHRS and CDR2 YFSETQ. Trimming shortened V by 4 bases and J by 4 bases, and 17 bases separated the two germline ends.

This clonotype was counted many times. The chain carries TRBV29-1 and TRBJ2-1; 9 nucleotides agree with TRBD1. The J segment lost 4 bases and the V segment lost 6 bases, leaving 13 bases of the junction unmatched. CDR1 is SQVTM, CDR2 ANQGSEA, per germline. The CDR3 runs to 16 residues. CDR3 protein: CSVLFVGGQGYNEQFF. DNA for the CDR3: TGCAGCGTCCTCTTCGTGGGGGGACAGGGATACAATGAGCAGTTCTTC.

The sample holds a few counts of this clonotype. V is TRBV5-4 and J is TRBJ2-3; D may be TRBD2 (6 bases). This CDR3 spans 16 amino acids. In germline, CDR1 is SGHNT, CDR2 YYREEE (reference sequence). V lost 2 bases, J lost 2 bases, and 15 bases lay in between. As DNA, the CDR3 is TGTGCCAGCAGCTTCCCGCGGGGCGAAAACACAGATACGCAGTATTTT. Translated, it gives CASSFPRGENTDTQYF.

J is TRBJ2-5 and V is TRBV12-3 or TRBV12-4; D perhaps matches TRBD2 (6 bases). The V gene lost 6 bases and the J gene lost 3 bases, with 11 bases spanning the gap. This CDR3 contains 13 residues. DNA for the CDR3: TGTGCCAGCAGCTGGGGGGACGAAGAGACCCAGTACTTC. Translated, it gives CASSWGDEETQYF.

This clonotype was counted between two and nine times. The gene calls are TRBV7-9 and TRBJ1-4; D call uncertain. Trimming took off 2 bases at V and 0 bases at J, with 10 bases between the two ends. This CDR3 region has 16 residues. CDR1 and CDR2 (germline): SEHNR, FQNEAQ (reference sequence). CDR3 loop: CASSLSGFATNEKLFF. The DNA of the CDR3 is TGTGCCAGCAGCTTAAGTGGGTTTGCAACTAATGAAAAACTGTTTTTT.

This clonotype was detected only a few times. The gene calls are TRBV12-3 or TRBV12-4 and TRBJ2-7, with D possibly TRBD1 on 6 matching bases. The CDR3 extends over 12 amino acids. The V end lost 3 bases, the J end lost 6 bases, and 9 bases lay between the germline ends. The CDR3 reads CASSLSGAEQYF. CDR3 DNA: TGTGCCAGCAGTTTGTCAGGGGCCGAGCAGTACTTC.

This clonotype was picked up a small number of times. In DNA form, the CDR3 reads TGTGCCAGCGCCAGCGGTGAAAAACTGTTTTTT. This encodes CASASGEKLFF. The chain joins TRBV28 to TRBJ1-4; D remains ambiguous. V was trimmed by 8 bases and J by 7 bases, leaving 8 bases between them. This CDR3 region has 11 residues. Germline loops: CDR1 MDHEN, CDR2 SYDVKM.

The V gene is TRBV5-1, the J gene TRBJ2-2; D not resolved. There are 11 residues in the CDR3. Trimming took off 4 bases at V and 6 bases at J, with 4 bases between the two ends. Per the germline V gene, CDR1 is SGHRS and CDR2 is YFSETQ. CDR3 nucleotides: TGCGCCAGCAGCATCCCCGGGGAGCTGTTTTTT. Translating it yields CASSIPGELFF.

The chain is built from TRBV7-9 and TRBJ2-4; unclear D gene. The V gene's germline CDR1 is SEHNR and CDR2 FQNEAQ (reference sequence). V lost 1 base to trimming and J lost 0 bases, with 4 bases between them. CDR3 length: 14 residues. The CDR3: CASSLVTAKNIQYF. The CDR3 nucleotides read TGTGCCAGCAGCTTAGTTACAGCCAAAAACATTCAGTACTTC.

The chain is built from TRBV4-3 and TRBJ2-6; D uncertain. There are 17 residues in the CDR3. Germline CDR1 is LGHNA and CDR2 is YSLEER. Trimming removed 0 bases from V and 0 bases from J, with 9 bases in between. CDR3: CASSQEIYGSGANVLTF. In DNA, the CDR3 is TGCGCCAGCAGCCAAGAAATCTATGGCTCTGGGGCCAACGTCCTGACTTTC.

This clonotype has a handful of counts. The genes are TRBV5-1 and TRBJ2-1; maybe TRBD2 (6 bases). This CDR3 is built from 16 residues. Germline lookup yields CDR1 SGHRS and CDR2 YFSETQ. The V end lost 5 bases, the J end lost 5 bases, and 20 bases lay between the germline ends. The CDR3 nucleotides read TGCGCCAGCAGTCGGGGGAAAGAATTATTAGACAATGAGCAGTTCTTC. This gives the protein CASSRGKELLDNEQFF.

The chain recombines TRBV20-1 with TRBJ2-4, with D possibly TRBD1 on 6 matching bases. Trimming took off 5 bases at V and 7 bases at J, with 15 bases between the two ends. This CDR3 is 13 amino acids long. Germline V CDR1 and CDR2: DFQATT, SNEGSKA (reference sequence). CDR3 loop: CSAVNREKNIQYF. The CDR3 DNA sequence: TGCAGTGCTGTCAACAGGGAAAAGAACATTCAGTACTTC.

The chain employs TRBV28 and TRBJ2-3, with D perhaps matching TRBD1 or TRBD2 (5 bases each). This CDR3 has 16 amino acids. Trimming removed 7 bases from V and 0 bases from J, with 17 bases in between. Germline-derived CDR1 and CDR2 are MDHEN and SYDVKM. Here the CDR3 reads CASNEGGTYSTDTQYF. CDR3 nucleotide sequence: TGTGCCAGCAATGAGGGTGGGACCTACAGCACAGATACGCAGTATTTT.

This CDR3 is CASSQGPSMNTEAFF. The DNA for the CDR3 is TGTGCCAGCAGCCAGGGACCGTCTATGAACACTGAAGCTTTCTTT. This chain connects TRBV7-9 to TRBJ1-1; D is perhaps TRBD1 (5 bases). The CDR3 has 15 residues. Germline V gives CDR1 SEHNR, CDR2 FQNEAQ (reference sequence). Between the trimmed V and J ends, which lost 5 bases and 0 bases, there was a span of 13 bases.

The chain carries TRBV9 and TRBJ1-6; D might be TRBD1 (6 bases). The CDR3 runs 15 residues. Germline CDR1 SGDLS, CDR2 YYNGEE. The V gene lost 2 bases and the J gene lost 8 bases, with 14 bases spanning the gap. CDR3 sequence reads: CASSVRDMGDSPLHF. CDR3 bases: TGTGCCAGCAGCGTTAGGGACATGGGTGATTCACCCCTCCACTTT.

This clonotype has only a few counts. This chain links TRBV3-1 with TRBJ2-3; tentative D call: TRBD2 (5 bases). This CDR3 is built from 13 residues. V lost 2 bases to trimming and J lost 4 bases, with 7 bases between them. Germline CDR1 is LGHDT and CDR2 is YNNKEL (reference sequence). The CDR3 region has the DNA TGTGCCAGCAGCCAATGGGAGTCAGATACGCAGTATTTT. Its translation: CASSQWESDTQYF.

The CDR3 is CASSGGTGRFNEKLFF. Here the CDR3 DNA reads TGTGCCAGCAGCGGCGGGACGGGGCGGTTTAATGAAAAACTGTTTTTT. The gene calls are TRBV5-8 and TRBJ1-4, with D possibly TRBD1 on 5 matching bases. The germline V and J ends were trimmed by 4 bases and 4 bases, with 17 bases remaining between them. The CDR3 length is 16 residues. CDR1 is SGHTS, CDR2 YDEGEE, per germline.